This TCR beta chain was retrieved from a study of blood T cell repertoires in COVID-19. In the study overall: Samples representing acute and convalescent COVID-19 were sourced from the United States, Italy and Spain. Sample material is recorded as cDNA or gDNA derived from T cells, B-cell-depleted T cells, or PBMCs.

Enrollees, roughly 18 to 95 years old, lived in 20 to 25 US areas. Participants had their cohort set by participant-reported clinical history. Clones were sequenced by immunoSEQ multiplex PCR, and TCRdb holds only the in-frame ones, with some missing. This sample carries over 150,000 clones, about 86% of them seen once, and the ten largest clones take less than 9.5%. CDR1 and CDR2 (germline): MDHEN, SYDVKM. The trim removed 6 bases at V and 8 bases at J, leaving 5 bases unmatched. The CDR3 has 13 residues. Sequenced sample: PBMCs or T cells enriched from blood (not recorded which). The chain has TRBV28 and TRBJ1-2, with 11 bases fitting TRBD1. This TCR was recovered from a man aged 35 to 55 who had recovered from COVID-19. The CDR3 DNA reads TGTGCCAGCAGCCGGACAGGGGGCATCGGCTACACCTTC. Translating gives CASSRTGGIGYTF.